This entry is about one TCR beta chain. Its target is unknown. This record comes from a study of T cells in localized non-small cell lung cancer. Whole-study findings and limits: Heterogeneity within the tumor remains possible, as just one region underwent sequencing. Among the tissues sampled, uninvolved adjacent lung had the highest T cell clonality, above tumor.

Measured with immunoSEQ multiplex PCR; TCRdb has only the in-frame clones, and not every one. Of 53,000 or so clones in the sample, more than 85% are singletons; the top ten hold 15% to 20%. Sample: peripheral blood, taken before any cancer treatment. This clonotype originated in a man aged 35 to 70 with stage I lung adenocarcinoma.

CDR3 region: CASSQGITEFTDTQYF. CDR3 coding DNA: TGTGCCAGCAGCCAAGGAATAACGGAATTCACAGATACGCAGTATTTT. This chain uses TRBV14 with TRBJ2-3; D ambiguous. Germline values: CDR1 SGHDN, CDR2 FVKESK. The ends were cut back, 1 base at V and 2 bases at J, with 13 bases in the middle. The CDR3 totals 16 residues.